Shown below are 32 T cell receptor beta chains from a single sample sequenced in a study of blood T cell repertoires in COVID-19 (dated by TCRdb to 2020 to 2021). Libraries were prepared through the immunoSEQ multiplex PCR assay. As stored in TCRdb, this immuneACCESS dataset retains in-frame rearrangements with V and J assigned. A fraction of the clones does not appear; measured against another copy, unresolved V genes explain less than half of the discrepancy, and the remainder lacks a known reason. Counted in this sample were 250,000 to 300,000 clones; over 70% of them appeared once. 9.5% to 13% of the sample is held by the ten biggest clonotypes. Material for sequencing was peripheral blood. These receptors were collected from a woman aged 70-85 years with COVID-19, enrolled during active disease.

The chain recombines TRBV2 with TRBJ1-3; D is undetermined. CDR1 and CDR2 (germline): SNHLY, FYNNEI. V lost 6 bases to trimming and J lost 4 bases, with 13 bases between them. This CDR3 is built from 14 residues. The CDR3 DNA reads as TGTGCCAGCAGAATGGAGGGAGCCGGAAACACCATATATTTT. This encodes CASRMEGAGNTIYF.

This chain joins TRBV5-6 and TRBJ1-1, with TRBD1 as a possible D gene (5 bases). V was shortened by 6 bases and J by 10 bases, with 19 bases between the two germline ends. Germline CDR1 SGHDT, CDR2 YYEEEE. The CDR3 spans 13 residues. The CDR3 sequence is CASTLPAGGRAFF. The CDR3 region has the DNA TGTGCCAGCACTCTTCCAGCGGGGGGTAGAGCTTTCTTT.

The chain joins TRBV28 to TRBJ2-1, with 10 bases lining up with TRBD2. This CDR3 spans 17 amino acids. The V gene end was trimmed by 3 bases and the J gene end by 5 bases; junction bases not matched to a gene: 10. Germline V gene lookup returns CDR1 MDHEN and CDR2 SYDVKM. The CDR3 coding sequence is TGTGCCAGCAGTTTTAATAGCTGGACTAGCGGCGACAATGAGCAGTTCTTC. Translated, it gives CASSFNSWTSGDNEQFF.

The chain has TRBV4-1 and TRBJ2-4; D is ambiguous. The V gene's germline CDR1 is MGHRA and CDR2 YSYEKL. This CDR3 region has 15 residues. V was shortened by 1 base and J by 0 bases, with 7 bases between the two germline ends. The CDR3 region is CASSQASVAKNIQYF. DNA for the CDR3: TGCGCCAGCAGCCAAGCGTCGGTAGCCAAAAACATTCAGTACTTC.

The genes are TRBV6-2 or TRBV6-3 and TRBJ1-1, with 7 bases that match TRBD1. In germline, CDR1 is MNHEY, CDR2 SVGEGT. CDR3 length: 14 residues. V shed 3 bases and J 4 bases; nucleotides not matched to a gene: 5. The CDR3 sequence: CASSYQGVGTEAFF. In nucleotides, the CDR3 is TGTGCCAGCAGTTATCAGGGGGTGGGCACTGAAGCTTTCTTT.

The chain carries TRBV3-1 (or the pseudogene TRBV3-2) and TRBJ1-1; possible D gene TRBD1, 5 bases. The CDR3 is 15 residues long. Deletions cut 2 bases from V and 7 bases from J, with 17 bases between. CDR1 is LGHDT and CDR2 is YNNKEL in the germline V gene (reference sequence). CDR3 sequence: CASSQRGGWGGEAFF. As DNA, the CDR3 is TGTGCCAGCAGCCAAAGGGGAGGCTGGGGCGGTGAAGCTTTCTTT.

The genes are TRBV25-1 and TRBJ1-4, with 8 bases identical to TRBD1. The CDR3 covers 13 residues. Germline CDR1 reads MGHDK; CDR2 reads SYGVNS. Trimming at V came to 6 bases and at J to 6 bases, leaving 3 bases not matched to a gene. CDR3 coding DNA: TGTGCCAGCAGAGACAGGGGCCATGAAAAACTGTTTTTT. The encoded protein is CASRDRGHEKLFF.

The chain recombines TRBV19 with TRBJ2-3; TRBD1 aligns across 10 bases. V shed 5 bases and J 3 bases; nucleotides not matched to a gene: 2. CDR3 length: 14 residues. CDR1 and CDR2 (germline): LNHDA, SQIVND (reference sequence). CDR3 loop: CASSPGQGTDTQYF. The CDR3 DNA reads as TGTGCCAGTAGTCCGGGACAGGGGACAGATACGCAGTATTTT.

This clone showed up just a few times. This chain links TRBV5-1 with TRBJ2-1; 7 bases fit TRBD2. V dropped 6 bases and J dropped 3; count of bases not matched to a gene: 3. CDR3 length: 13 residues. CDR1 is SGHRS and CDR2 is YFSETQ in the germline V gene. CDR3 bases: TGCGCCAGCAAAGCGGGGAACTACAATGAGCAGTTCTTC. This gives the protein CASKAGNYNEQFF.

A few counts support this clone. CDR3 DNA sequence: TGTGCCTGTGGACAGGGTATGTACGAGCAGTACTTC. This sequence encodes CACGQGMYEQYF. The chain couples TRBV30 to TRBJ2-7; the match to TRBD1 covers 8 bases. The CDR3 sequence is 12 residues long. Germline loops: CDR1 GTSNPN, CDR2 SVGIG (reference sequence). Losses at the gene ends were 6 bases for V and 4 bases for J; bases not matched to a gene: 5.

The chain couples TRBV14 to TRBJ2-5; 11 bases align to TRBD1. The CDR3 is made up of 16 amino acids. V was pared by 6 bases and J by 5 bases, with 11 bases of the junction left unmatched. Germline V CDR1 and CDR2: SGHDN, FVKESK. The CDR3 DNA reads TGTGCCAGCAGACGTACCGGGACAGGGGGTCACGAGACCCAGTACTTC. Its translation is CASRRTGTGGHETQYF.

This chain joins TRBV27 and TRBJ2-2, with 8 bases matching TRBD1. The CDR3 is 14 residues long. The junction had 6 bases not matched to a gene; V was cut back by 6 bases and J by 6 bases. The germline CDR1 and CDR2 sequences are MNHEY and SMNVEV (reference sequence). The CDR3 DNA follows: TGTGCCAGCAGACGCGGACAGGGATCCGGGGAGCTGTTTTTT. Residues: CASRRGQGSGELFF.

The rearrangement links TRBV9 to TRBJ1-1; D gene unclear. CDR1 is SGDLS, CDR2 YYNGEE, per germline. Trimming removed 0 bases from V and 2 bases from J, with 11 bases in between. The CDR3 spans 15 residues. This CDR3 reads CASSVDMAVNTEAFF. Written as DNA, the CDR3 is TGTGCCAGCAGCGTAGACATGGCGGTCAACACTGAAGCTTTCTTT.

The V gene is TRBV11-2, the J gene TRBJ2-7; 11 nucleotides line up with TRBD1. Germline loops: CDR1 SGHAT, CDR2 FQNNGV. This CDR3 spans 15 amino acids. V lost 5 bases to trimming and J lost 3 bases; unmatched junction nucleotides: 6. In DNA, the CDR3 is TGTGCCAGCAGCCTAGGACAGGGGGCCAACTACGAGCAGTACTTC. Translating gives CASSLGQGANYEQYF.

The gene calls are TRBV7-9 and TRBJ2-7; 8 bases map to TRBD2. Germline V gene lookup returns CDR1 SEHNR and CDR2 FQNEAQ (reference sequence). CDR3 length equals 16 residues. V lost 5 bases to trimming and J lost 5 bases; unmatched junction nucleotides: 14. CDR3 protein: CASSPPIAGGFHEQYF. The CDR3 region has the DNA TGTGCCAGCAGCCCGCCGATTGCGGGGGGTTTCCACGAGCAGTACTTC.

The chain uses TRBV10-3 and TRBJ1-2; TRBD1 might be the D (5 bases). Germline V gives CDR1 ENHRY, CDR2 SYGVKD. CDR3 length equals 14 residues. Deletions cut 0 bases from V and 1 base from J, with 6 bases between. This CDR3 is CAISESQGNYGYTF. The CDR3 region has the DNA TGTGCCATCAGTGAGTCTCAGGGTAACTATGGCTACACCTTC.

This chain uses TRBV5-1 with TRBJ2-7, with 11 bases that match TRBD2. Germline CDR1 and CDR2: SGHRS and YFSETQ. V shed 7 bases, J shed 5 bases, and the junction held 8 bases outside the gene matches. The CDR3 is 14 amino acids. For the CDR3, the DNA is TGCGCCAGCTCCCAGACTAGCGGGACCCACGAGCAGTACTTC. It encodes CASSQTSGTHEQYF. Drawing the rest from reference TRBV5-1 and TRBJ2-7, the complete variable domain is KAGVTQTPRYLIKTRGQQVTLSCSPISGHRSVSWYQQTPGQGLQFLFEYFSETQRNKGNFPGRFSGRQFSNSRSEMNVSTLELGDSALYLCASSQTSGTHEQYFGPGTRLTVT.

This clone was recorded only once. The chain uses TRBV21-1 and TRBJ1-1; the table's D call, TRBD1, has no DNA check behind it. TRBV21-1 is deemed a pseudogene. The CDR3 has 18 amino acids. The CDR3: CASSKDGTLPRMNTEAFF. The CDR3 region has the DNA TGTGCCAGCAGCAAAGACGGGACACTTCCTCGTATGAACACTGAAGCTTTCTTT.

This clone was detected only a few times. The CDR3 DNA reads as TGTGCCAGCAGTTTAGAGCTTCGCCAAGGCTACACCTTC. Translating it yields CASSLELRQGYTF. The rearrangement uses TRBV12-3 or TRBV12-4 and TRBJ1-2; D unresolved. V was clipped by 1 base and J by 8 bases, with 11 bases between them. The CDR3 has 13 residues.

The J gene is TRBJ1-6, the V gene TRBV30; tentatively, D is TRBD1 (6 bases). CDR1 and CDR2 from the germline V gene are GTSNPN and SVGIG (reference sequence). The CDR3 runs 17 residues. V was clipped by 4 bases and J by 1 base, with 17 bases between them. The CDR3 spells CAWNPQGRVSYNSPLHF. The CDR3 region has the DNA TGTGCCTGGAATCCACAGGGAAGGGTATCCTATAATTCACCCCTCCACTTT.

This sequence joins TRBV10-3 and TRBJ2-7; TRBD1 is a possible D gene (5 bases). The V end lost 2 bases, the J end lost 1 base, and 9 bases lay between the germline ends. Germline values: CDR1 ENHRY, CDR2 SYGVKD. This CDR3 has 14 amino acids. In DNA form, the CDR3 reads TGTGCCATCAGTGAGAAGGGGCGGTCCTACGAGCAGTACTTC. This gives the protein CAISEKGRSYEQYF.

The chain joins TRBV5-4 to TRBJ2-5; 9 bases are a match to TRBD2. J lost 4 bases, V lost 1 base, and 5 bases had no gene match. Germline CDR1 and CDR2: SGHNT and YYREEE (reference sequence). The CDR3 has 15 amino acids. CDR3 region: CASSLTSGWGETQYF. The CDR3 DNA reads as TGTGCCAGCAGCTTGACTAGCGGGTGGGGAGAGACCCAGTACTTC.

The rearrangement joins TRBV28 to TRBJ2-7; D is uncertain. This CDR3 is built from 12 residues. The germline gives CDR1 MDHEN, CDR2 SYDVKM. Deletions cut 4 bases from V and 4 bases from J, with 8 bases between. As DNA, the CDR3 is TGTGCCAGCAGTTCCGTTGTGTACGAGCAGTACTTC. Translated, it gives CASSSVVYEQYF.

This chain joins TRBV10-3 and TRBJ1-2; weak D call: TRBD1 (6 bases). The CDR3 totals 14 residues. In germline, CDR1 is ENHRY, CDR2 SYGVKD. The V gene lost 4 bases and the J gene lost 6 bases, with 15 bases spanning the gap. In DNA form, the CDR3 reads TGTGCCATCAGTGTTATCTCAGGGGAACATGGCTACACCTTC. Protein sequence: CAISVISGEHGYTF.

The count of this clone is one. The rearrangement links TRBV28 to TRBJ2-7; D ambiguous. The germline gives CDR1 MDHEN, CDR2 SYDVKM. This CDR3 contains 14 residues. Trimming stripped 5 bases from V and 2 bases from J, with 13 bases between. Here the CDR3 reads CASSLLELAYEQYF. DNA of the CDR3: TGTGCCAGCAGTCTTCTAGAATTAGCCTACGAGCAGTACTTC.

This clone was detected only once. The rearrangement links TRBV10-3 to TRBJ1-2; D is uncertain. The CDR3 totals 13 residues. The V gene lost 2 bases and the J gene lost 10 bases, with 14 bases spanning the gap. Germline assignment: CDR1 ENHRY and CDR2 SYGVKD. This CDR3 is CAISERKLEAYTF. The CDR3 DNA reads TGTGCCATCAGTGAGCGTAAATTGGAGGCCTACACCTTC.

J is TRBJ2-7 and V is TRBV11-3, with 10 bases matching TRBD2. Germline-derived CDR1 and CDR2 are SGHNT and YENEEA. V shed 5 bases and J 6 bases; nucleotides not matched to a gene: 7. The CDR3 is made up of 14 amino acids. CDR3 loop: CASSTGTSVGEQYF. The CDR3 nucleotides are TGTGCCAGCAGCACCGGGACTAGCGTTGGCGAGCAGTACTTC.

This sequence joins TRBV20-1 and TRBJ2-1, with 10 bases aligning to TRBD2. V shed 3 bases and J 8 bases; nucleotides not matched to a gene: 13. CDR1 DFQATT and CDR2 SNEGSKA come from the germline V gene (reference sequence). The CDR3 is 16 amino acids. The CDR3, as DNA: TGCAGTGCTAGTTTGCCTAGCGGGAGTGTTTGGGATGAGCAGTTCTTC. Translating gives CSASLPSGSVWDEQFF.

The chain employs TRBV2 and TRBJ1-1; D is unresolved. Germline values: CDR1 SNHLY, CDR2 FYNNEI. The CDR3 runs to 13 residues. V gave up 11 bases and J gave up 4 bases, with 17 bases separating them. CDR3 in DNA: TGTGCCGGTAGGAGGATGGGGTTCACTGAAGCTTTCTTT. Amino acid sequence: CAGRRMGFTEAFF.

This clone has more than one count but fewer than ten. This chain links TRBV28 with TRBJ1-1; D unresolved. The V and J ends lost 6 bases and 0 bases respectively, with 14 bases between them. From germline, CDR1 is MDHEN and CDR2 SYDVKM. CDR3 size: 15 residues. Here the CDR3 reads CASRFFGDLNTEAFF. CDR3 DNA: TGTGCCAGCAGATTCTTCGGGGATTTGAACACTGAAGCTTTCTTT.

The chain recombines TRBV5-1 with TRBJ1-1; D gene uncertain. The V gene lost 0 bases and the J gene lost 1 base, with 4 bases spanning the gap. Per germline, CDR1 SGHRS and CDR2 YFSETQ. This CDR3 has 13 residues. The CDR3 reads CASSLDKNTEAFF. Here the CDR3 DNA reads TGCGCCAGCAGCTTGGACAAGAACACTGAAGCTTTCTTT. Using reference TRBV5-1 and TRBJ1-1 for the parts outside the CDR3, the full variable domain is KAGVTQTPRYLIKTRGQQVTLSCSPISGHRSVSWYQQTPGQGLQFLFEYFSETQRNKGNFPGRFSGRQFSNSRSEMNVSTLELGDSALYLCASSLDKNTEAFFGQGTRLTVV.

The chain is built from TRBV4-1 and TRBJ2-7, with 7 bases that match TRBD1. The CDR3 contains 16 residues. The germline V gene encodes CDR1 MGHRA and CDR2 YSYEKL. Losses at the gene ends were 4 bases for V and 6 bases for J; bases not matched to a gene: 15. CDR3 bases: TGCGCCAGCAGCCGCCTACTCACGCCAAGGGGGCGCGAGCAGTACTTC. Protein product: CASSRLLTPRGREQYF.